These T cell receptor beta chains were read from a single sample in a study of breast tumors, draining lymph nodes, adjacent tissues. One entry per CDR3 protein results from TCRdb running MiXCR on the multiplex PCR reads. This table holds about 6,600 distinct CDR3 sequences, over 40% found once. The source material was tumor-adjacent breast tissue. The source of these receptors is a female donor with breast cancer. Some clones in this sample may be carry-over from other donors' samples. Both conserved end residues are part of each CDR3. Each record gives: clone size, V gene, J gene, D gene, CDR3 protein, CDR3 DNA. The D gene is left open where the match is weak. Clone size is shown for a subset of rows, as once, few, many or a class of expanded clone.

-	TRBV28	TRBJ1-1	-	CASSLGGSNTEAFF	TGTGCCAGCAGTTTAGGAGGGAGCAACACTGAAGCTTTCTTT
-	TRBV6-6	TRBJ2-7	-	CASSYSGSSYEQYF	TGTGCCAGCAGTTACTCGGGTAGCTCCTACGAGCAGTACTTC
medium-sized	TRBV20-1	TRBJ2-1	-	CSASFRAPNEQFF	TGCAGTGCTAGTTTTCGAGCCCCCAATGAGCAGTTCTTC
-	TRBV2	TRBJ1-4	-	CASSDPGATNEKLFF	TGTGCCAGCAGCGACCCGGGGGCAACTAATGAAAAACTGTTTTTT
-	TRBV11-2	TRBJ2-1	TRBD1	CASSRRDRKFEQFF	TGTGCCAGCAGCCGCCGGGACAGGAAATTCGAGCAGTTCTTC
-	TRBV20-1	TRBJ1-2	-	CSARISGESGYTF	TGCAGTGCTAGAATAAGTGGGGAGTCTGGCTACACCTTC
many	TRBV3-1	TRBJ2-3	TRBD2	CASSGTSGRAGEDTQYF	TGTGCCAGCAGCGGAACTAGCGGGAGGGCCGGTGAAGATACGCAGTATTTT
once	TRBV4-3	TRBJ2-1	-	CASSQGASDYNEQFF	TGCGCCAGCAGCCAAGGGGCTAGCGACTACAATGAGCAGTTCTTC
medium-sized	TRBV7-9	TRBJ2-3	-	CASSLGLGSFGTDTQYF	TGTGCCAGCAGCTTAGGTTTGGGGTCCTTTGGCACAGATACGCAGTATTTT
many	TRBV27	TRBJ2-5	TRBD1	CASSPRPGQGRETQYF	TGTGCCAGCAGTCCGCGACCGGGACAGGGAAGAGAGACCCAGTACTTC
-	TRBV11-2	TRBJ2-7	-	CASSPPYSYEQYF	TGTGCCAGCAGCCCCCCGTACTCCTACGAGCAGTACTTC
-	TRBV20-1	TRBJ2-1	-	CSARVRGSYNEQFF	TGCAGTGCTAGAGTGCGAGGGAGCTACAATGAGCAGTTCTTC
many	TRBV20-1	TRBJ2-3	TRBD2	CSAPRADGGGGDTQYF	TGCAGTGCCCCGAGGGCGGACGGGGGGGGGGGAGATACGCAGTATTTT
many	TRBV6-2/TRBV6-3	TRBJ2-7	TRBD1	CASSYSGTAPSEQYF	TGTGCCAGCAGTTACTCCGGGACAGCCCCTAGCGAGCAGTACTTC
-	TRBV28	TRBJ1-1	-	CASSPINGYTEAFF	TGTGCCAGCAGTCCGATTAACGGGTACACTGAAGCTTTCTTT
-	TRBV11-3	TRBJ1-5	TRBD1	CASSPGQGVRRSQPQHF	TGTGCCAGCAGCCCGGGACAGGGGGTAAGAAGAAGTCAGCCCCAGCATTTT
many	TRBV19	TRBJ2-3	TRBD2	CASSTPSGGTTDTQYF	TGTGCCAGTAGTACCCCTAGCGGGGGGACCACAGATACGCAGTATTTT
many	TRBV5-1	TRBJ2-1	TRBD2	CASSFSGTSNNEQFF	TGCGCCAGCAGCTTTAGCGGGACTAGCAACAATGAGCAGTTCTTC
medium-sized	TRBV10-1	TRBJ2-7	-	CASISVGEHEQYF	TGCGCCAGCATTAGTGTCGGGGAACACGAGCAGTACTTC
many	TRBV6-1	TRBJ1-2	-	CASSVTLYGYTF	TGTGCCAGCAGTGTTACCCTTTATGGCTACACCTTC
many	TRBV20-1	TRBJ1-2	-	CSAPVSSYGYTF	TGCAGTGCTCCAGTATCCAGCTATGGCTACACCTTC
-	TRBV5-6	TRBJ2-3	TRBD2	CASSFVGGGTDTQYF	TGTGCCAGCAGCTTCGTGGGGGGGGGCACAGATACGCAGTATTTT
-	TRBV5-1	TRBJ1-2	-	CASSFNTDNYGYTF	TGCGCCAGCAGCTTCAACACGGATAACTATGGCTACACCTTC
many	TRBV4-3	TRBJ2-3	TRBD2	CASSQDLAGGIDTQYF	TGCGCCAGCAGCCAAGATCTAGCGGGAGGTATAGATACGCAGTATTTT
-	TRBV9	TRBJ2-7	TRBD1	CASSVRQGANEQYF	TGTGCCAGCAGCGTCCGACAGGGGGCTAATGAGCAGTACTTC
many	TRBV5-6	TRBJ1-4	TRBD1	CASSSTGGDEKLFF	TGTGCCAGCAGCTCGACAGGGGGCGATGAAAAACTGTTTTTT
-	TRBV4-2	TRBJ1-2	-	CASSQDSRSYGYTF	TGTGCCAGCAGCCAAGATTCCAGGAGCTATGGCTACACCTTC
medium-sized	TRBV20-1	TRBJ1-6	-	CSARVPGSYNSPLHF	TGCAGTGCTAGAGTCCCCGGCTCCTATAATTCACCCCTCCACTTT
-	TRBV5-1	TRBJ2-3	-	CASSLGDLDTQYF	TGCGCCAGCAGCTTGGGGGATTTAGATACGCAGTATTTT
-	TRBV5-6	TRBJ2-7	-	CASSSLGQVAYEQYF	TGTGCCAGCAGCTCACTGGGGCAGGTGGCCTACGAGCAGTACTTC
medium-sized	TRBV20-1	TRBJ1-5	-	CSGARVQGQIGQPQHF	TGCAGTGGGGCTAGAGTTCAGGGGCAGATCGGTCAGCCCCAGCATTTT
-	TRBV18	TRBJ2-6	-	CASSLGSGANVLTF	TGTGCCAGCTCACTTGGCTCTGGGGCCAACGTCCTGACTTTC
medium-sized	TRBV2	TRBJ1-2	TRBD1	CASSRDRAPLYGYTF	TGTGCCAGCAGTCGGGACAGGGCGCCTCTCTATGGCTACACCTTC
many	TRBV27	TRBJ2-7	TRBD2	CASSPTLAGVTYEQYF	TGTGCCAGCAGTCCCACACTAGCGGGAGTCACCTACGAGCAGTACTTC
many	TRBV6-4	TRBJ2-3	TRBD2	CASSDVAGGGTDTQYF	TGTGCCAGCAGTGACGTTGCGGGAGGGGGCACAGATACGCAGTATTTT
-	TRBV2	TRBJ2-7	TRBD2	CASSDSRNPGPGGREWTYEQYF	TGTGCCAGCAGTGATTCTCGGAACCCAGGACCGGGAGGACGGGAGTGGACCTACGAGCAGTACTTC
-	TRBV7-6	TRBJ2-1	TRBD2	CASSVGLAGVEQFF	TGTGCCAGCAGCGTTGGACTAGCGGGAGTTGAGCAGTTCTTC
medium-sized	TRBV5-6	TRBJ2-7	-	CASSLYSLFEQYF	TGTGCCAGCAGCTTGTATTCACTTTTTGAGCAGTACTTC
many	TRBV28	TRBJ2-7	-	CASSLMAEKAYEQYF	TGTGCCAGCAGTTTAATGGCGGAGAAAGCCTACGAGCAGTACTTC
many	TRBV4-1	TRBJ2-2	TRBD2	CASSQRLALTGELFF	TGCGCCAGCAGCCAACGACTAGCTCTCACCGGGGAGCTGTTTTTT
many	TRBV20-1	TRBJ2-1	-	CSAFRGGGENEQFF	TGCAGTGCTTTTAGGGGGGGGGGGGAGAATGAGCAGTTCTTC
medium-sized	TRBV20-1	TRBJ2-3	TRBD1	CSAIGQATDTQYF	TGCAGTGCTATAGGACAGGCCACAGATACGCAGTATTTT
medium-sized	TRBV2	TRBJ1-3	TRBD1	CASSEGTGAGNTIYF	TGTGCCAGCAGTGAAGGGACAGGGGCTGGAAACACCATATATTTT
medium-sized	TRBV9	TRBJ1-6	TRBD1	CASSVPGGPLHF	TGTGCCAGCAGCGTCCCAGGGGGACCCCTCCACTTT
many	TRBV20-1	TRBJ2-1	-	CSASKSGEQFF	TGCAGTGCTAGTAAGAGCGGGGAGCAGTTCTTC
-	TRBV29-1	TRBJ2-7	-	CSVGAGALYEQYF	TGCAGCGTTGGGGCCGGGGCACTCTACGAGCAGTACTTC
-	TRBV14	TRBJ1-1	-	CASSPRGGDEAFF	TGTGCCAGCAGCCCTAGAGGGGGGGATGAAGCTTTCTTT
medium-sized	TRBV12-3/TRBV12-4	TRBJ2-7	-	CASGGGRDEQYF	TGTGCCAGCGGGGGAGGTAGGGACGAGCAGTACTTC
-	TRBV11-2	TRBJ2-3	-	CASSLVGGTDTQYF	TGTGCCAGCAGCTTAGTTGGGGGCACAGATACGCAGTATTTT
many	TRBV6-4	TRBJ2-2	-	CASKPGPGNGELFF	TGTGCCAGCAAGCCGGGACCCGGAAACGGGGAGCTGTTTTTT
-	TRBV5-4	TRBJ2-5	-	CASSPGDGGEETQYF	TGTGCCAGCAGCCCGGGGGACGGAGGAGAGGAGACCCAGTACTTC
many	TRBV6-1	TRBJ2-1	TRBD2	CASSGTSVIDEQFF	TGTGCCAGCAGTGGGACTAGCGTGATAGATGAGCAGTTCTTC
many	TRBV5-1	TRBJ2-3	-	CASSRDHSTDTQYF	TGCGCCAGCAGCCGGGACCACAGCACAGATACGCAGTATTTT
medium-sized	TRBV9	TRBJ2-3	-	CASSAAQNTQYF	TGTGCCAGCAGCGCGGCACAGAATACGCAGTATTTT
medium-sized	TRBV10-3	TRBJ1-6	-	CAIRRDTTLHSPLHF	TGTGCCATCAGGCGGGACACTACCCTACATTCACCCCTCCACTTT
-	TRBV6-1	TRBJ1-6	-	CASSGPTASSYNSPLHF	TGTGCCAGCAGTGGCCCGACAGCGAGCTCCTATAATTCACCCCTCCACTTT
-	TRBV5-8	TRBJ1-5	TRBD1	CASGLTGGNGQPQHF	TGTGCCAGCGGCCTGACAGGGGGCAACGGTCAGCCTCAGCATTTT
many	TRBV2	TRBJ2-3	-	CASALSDTQYF	TGTGCCAGCGCCCTCTCAGATACGCAGTATTTT
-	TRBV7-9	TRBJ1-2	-	CASSTELGNNYGYTF	TGTGCCAGCAGCACAGAACTTGGGAATAACTATGGCTACACCTTC
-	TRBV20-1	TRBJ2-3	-	CSARYMTSTDTQYF	TGCAGTGCTAGATACATGACTAGCACAGATACGCAGTATTTT